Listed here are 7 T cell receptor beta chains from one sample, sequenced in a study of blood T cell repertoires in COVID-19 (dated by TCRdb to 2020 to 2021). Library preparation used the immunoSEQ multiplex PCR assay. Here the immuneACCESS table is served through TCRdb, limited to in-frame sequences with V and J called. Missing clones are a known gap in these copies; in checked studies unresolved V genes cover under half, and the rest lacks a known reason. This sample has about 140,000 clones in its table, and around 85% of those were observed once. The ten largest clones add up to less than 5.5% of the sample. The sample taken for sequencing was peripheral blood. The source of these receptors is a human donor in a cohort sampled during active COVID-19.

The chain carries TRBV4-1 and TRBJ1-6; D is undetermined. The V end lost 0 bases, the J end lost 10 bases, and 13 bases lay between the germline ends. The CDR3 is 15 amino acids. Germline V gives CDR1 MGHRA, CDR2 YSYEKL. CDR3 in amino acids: CASSQDPGFNSPLHF. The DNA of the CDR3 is TGCGCCAGCAGCCAAGATCCGGGTTTTAACTCACCCCTCCACTTT.

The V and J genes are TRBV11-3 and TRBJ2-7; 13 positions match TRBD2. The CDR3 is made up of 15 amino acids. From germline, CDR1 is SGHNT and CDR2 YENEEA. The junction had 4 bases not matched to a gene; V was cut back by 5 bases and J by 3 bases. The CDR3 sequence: CASSMGLAGIYEQYF. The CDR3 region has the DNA TGTGCCAGCAGCATGGGACTAGCGGGAATCTACGAGCAGTACTTC.

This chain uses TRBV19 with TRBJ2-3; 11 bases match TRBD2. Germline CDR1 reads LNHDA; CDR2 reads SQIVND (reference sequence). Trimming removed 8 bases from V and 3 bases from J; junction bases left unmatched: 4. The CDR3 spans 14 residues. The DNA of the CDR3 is TGTGCCAGTGCAGCTAGCGGGGGGACAGATACGCAGTATTTT. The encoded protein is CASAASGGTDTQYF.

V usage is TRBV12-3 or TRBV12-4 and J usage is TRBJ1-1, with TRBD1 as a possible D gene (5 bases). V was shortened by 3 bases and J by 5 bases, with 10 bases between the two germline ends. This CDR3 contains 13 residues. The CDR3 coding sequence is TGTGCCAGCAGTTTGGTTGGGGGGACTGAAGCTTTCTTT. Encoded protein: CASSLVGGTEAFF.

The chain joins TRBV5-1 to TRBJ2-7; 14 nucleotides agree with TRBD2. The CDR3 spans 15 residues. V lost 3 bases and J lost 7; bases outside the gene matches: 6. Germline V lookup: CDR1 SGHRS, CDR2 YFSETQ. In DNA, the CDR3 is TGCGCCAGCAGCTGGGGGACTAGCGGGAGTCGTGAGCAGTACTTC. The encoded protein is CASSWGTSGSREQYF. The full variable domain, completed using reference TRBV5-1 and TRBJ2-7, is KAGVTQTPRYLIKTRGQQVTLSCSPISGHRSVSWYQQTPGQGLQFLFEYFSETQRNKGNFPGRFSGRQFSNSRSEMNVSTLELGDSALYLCASSWGTSGSREQYFGPGTRLTVT.

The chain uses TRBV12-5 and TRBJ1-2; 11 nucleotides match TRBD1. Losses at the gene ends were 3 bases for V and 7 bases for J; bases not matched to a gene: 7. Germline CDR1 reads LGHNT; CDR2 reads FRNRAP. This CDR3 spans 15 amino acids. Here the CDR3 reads CASGFSGQGAGGYTF. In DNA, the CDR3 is TGTGCTAGTGGTTTCTCCGGACAGGGGGCAGGTGGCTACACCTTC.

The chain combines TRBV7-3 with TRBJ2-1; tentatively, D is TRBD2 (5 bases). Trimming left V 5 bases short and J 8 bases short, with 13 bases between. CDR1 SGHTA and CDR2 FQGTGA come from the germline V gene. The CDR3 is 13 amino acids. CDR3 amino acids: CASSPNSVDEQFF. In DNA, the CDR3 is TGTGCCAGCAGCCCTAATAGCGTGGATGAGCAGTTCTTC.